The 20 T cell receptor beta chains presented below share a single source sample, sequenced in a study of cytomegalovirus exposure and HLA in healthy donors. PCR used 60 Vbeta primers and 13 Jbeta primers. Sequencing used immunoSEQ multiplex PCR; TCRdb keeps in-frame clones, though not all of them. The sample holds under 150,000 clones, 65% to 80% seen once. The sequenced material came from PBMCs. The receptors originated from a male donor in good health and CMV-seropositive.

The chain carries TRBV28 and TRBJ1-2; tentative D call: TRBD1 (6 bases). Deletions cut 2 bases from V and 8 bases from J, with 15 bases between. This CDR3 spans 14 amino acids. CDR1 and CDR2 (germline): MDHEN, SYDVKM. For the CDR3, the DNA is TGTGCCAGCAGTTTAGATCCTTACAGGGACGGCTACACCTTC. Translating gives CASSLDPYRDGYTF.

The chain is built from TRBV4-1 and TRBJ2-7; possible D gene TRBD1, 6 bases. The CDR3 extends over 18 amino acids. V was clipped by 0 bases and J by 4 bases, with 22 bases between them. The germline V gene encodes CDR1 MGHRA and CDR2 YSYEKL. The chain's CDR3 is CASSQDRRGAGARYEQYF. CDR3 in DNA: TGCGCCAGCAGCCAAGATAGAAGAGGGGCAGGGGCTCGATACGAGCAGTACTTC.

The rearrangement links TRBV19 to TRBJ1-2; D is possibly TRBD1 (6 bases). Germline V CDR1 and CDR2: LNHDA, SQIVND (reference sequence). V lost 2 bases to trimming and J lost 8 bases, with 12 bases between them. The CDR3 loop spans 13 amino acids. The CDR3 region has the DNA TGTGCCAGTAGTATACCACAGGGTCGGGGCTACACCTTC. It encodes CASSIPQGRGYTF.

The chain uses TRBV7-6 and TRBJ1-5; 7 positions agree with TRBD1. This CDR3 spans 14 amino acids. Germline CDR1 is SGHVS and CDR2 is FNYEAQ. J gave up 4 bases and V 10 bases, and 10 bases lay outside the gene matches. This chain's CDR3 is CAIPRGQHNQPQHF. CDR3 sequence (DNA): TGTGCCATCCCGAGGGGACAGCATAATCAGCCCCAGCATTTT. Using reference TRBV7-6 and TRBJ1-5 for the parts outside the CDR3, the full variable domain is GAGVSQSPRYKVTKRGQDVALRCDPISGHVSLYWYRQALGQGPEFLTYFNYEAQQDKSGLPNDRFSAERPEGSISTLTIQRTEQRDSAMYRCAIPRGQHNQPQHFGDGTRLSIL.

V gene TRBV7-9 combines with J gene TRBJ1-1; possible D gene TRBD1, 6 bases. V dropped 3 bases and J dropped 7 bases, with 15 bases sitting between them. CDR1 is SEHNR and CDR2 is FQNEAQ in the germline V gene (reference sequence). This CDR3 region has 14 residues. The CDR3 sequence is CASSLKDSGSEAFF. The CDR3 DNA is TGTGCCAGCAGCTTGAAGGACAGTGGGAGTGAAGCTTTCTTT.

The chain is built from TRBV29-1 and TRBJ2-3; the match to TRBD1 covers 7 bases. J lost 0 bases, V lost 6 bases, and 6 bases had no gene match. From germline, CDR1 is SQVTM and CDR2 ANQGSEA. The CDR3 runs 14 residues. Written as DNA, the CDR3 is TGCAGCGTCGGACAGGTACTTAGCACAGATACGCAGTATTTT. Translation: CSVGQVLSTDTQYF.

The genes are TRBV5-1 and TRBJ1-2, with 8 bases aligning to TRBD1. The CDR3 consists of 15 residues. Germline assignment: CDR1 SGHRS and CDR2 YFSETQ. The V and J ends lost 4 bases and 5 bases, in that order; junction bases with no gene match: 10. CDR3 protein: CASSPDRGLGYGYTF. As DNA, the CDR3 is TGCGCCAGCAGCCCCGACAGGGGATTAGGGTATGGCTACACCTTC.

The rearrangement links TRBV15 to TRBJ1-1; D perhaps matches TRBD1 (5 bases). CDR1 LNHNV and CDR2 YYDKDF come from the germline V gene (reference sequence). This CDR3 region has 14 residues. V was cut by 3 bases and J by 4 bases, with 12 bases left in between. The CDR3 loop reads CATSSSREGTEAFF. The CDR3 nucleotides are TGTGCCACCAGCAGTAGCAGGGAAGGCACTGAAGCTTTCTTT.

The V call is TRBV6-5, the J call TRBJ2-1; the D gene is possibly TRBD1 (5 bases). The V gene's germline CDR1 is MNHEY and CDR2 SVGAGI. The CDR3 is made up of 15 amino acids. V lost 2 bases, J lost 1 base, and 9 bases lay in between. CDR3 nucleotides: TGTGCCAGCAGTTACGGGGCGGATTCCTACAATGAGCAGTTCTTC. Translating it yields CASSYGADSYNEQFF.

This chain joins TRBV6-6 and TRBJ2-7; 8 bases fit TRBD1. V lost 9 bases, J lost 4 bases, and 8 bases stayed unmatched. CDR1 is MNHNY and CDR2 is SVGAGI in the germline V gene (reference sequence). The CDR3 spans 13 residues. Here the CDR3 reads CASLAGGRYEQYF. For the CDR3, the DNA is TGTGCCAGTCTGGCAGGGGGCCGGTACGAGCAGTACTTC.

V usage is TRBV18 and J usage is TRBJ2-1, with 8 bases fitting TRBD1. Germline lookup yields CDR1 KGHSH and CDR2 LQKENI. J lost 3 bases, V lost 6 bases, and 7 bases had no gene match. The CDR3 is 15 amino acids. The CDR3 coding sequence is TGTGCCAGCTCTCCGGGACAGGCCGACTACAATGAGCAGTTCTTC. It yields the protein CASSPGQADYNEQFF.

The rearrangement joins TRBV13 to TRBJ2-2; the match to TRBD1 covers 10 bases. Germline loops: CDR1 PRHDT, CDR2 FYEKMQ (reference sequence). Trimming removed 5 bases from V and 6 bases from J; junction bases left unmatched: 6. The CDR3 contains 15 residues. The CDR3 spells CASSARTGGSGELFF. Here the CDR3 DNA reads TGTGCCAGCAGCGCCCGGACAGGGGGTTCCGGGGAGCTGTTTTTT.

This clone was seen a few times. Written as DNA, the CDR3 is TGCGCCAGCAGCCATCCTCCGCGACAGGACTATGGCTACACCTTC. This encodes CASSHPPRQDYGYTF. The rearrangement joins TRBV4-1 to TRBJ1-2; D may be TRBD1 (6 bases). Germline V gene data show CDR1 as MGHRA and CDR2 as YSYEKL. V was clipped by 3 bases and J by 3 bases, with 14 bases between them. CDR3 length: 15 amino acids.

The genes are TRBV6-6 and TRBJ2-7; 7 nucleotides match TRBD1. Germline trimming cut 5 bases from V and 2 bases from J; bases unmatched to any gene: 9. The CDR3 runs 15 residues. Germline V CDR1 and CDR2: MNHNY, SVGAGI (reference sequence). This CDR3 is CASSQSLGTAYEQYF. The CDR3 DNA follows: TGTGCCAGCAGTCAATCCTTAGGGACAGCCTACGAGCAGTACTTC.

V usage is TRBV5-5 and J usage is TRBJ2-7; TRBD1 matches at 7 bases. Germline values: CDR1 SGHKS, CDR2 YYEKEE (reference sequence). The V and J ends lost 4 bases and 4 bases, in that order; junction bases with no gene match: 5. The length of the CDR3 is 13 residues. Here the CDR3 DNA reads TGTGCCAGCAGCGCGACAGGGCCGTACGAGCAGTACTTC. Encoded protein: CASSATGPYEQYF.

This chain connects TRBV2 to TRBJ1-1; 7 bases fit TRBD1. J was trimmed by 3 bases and V by 3 bases; bases with no gene match: 4. Germline-derived CDR1 and CDR2 are SNHLY and FYNNEI. The length of the CDR3 is 14 residues. The CDR3 loop reads CASSEGQGDTEAFF. The CDR3 DNA follows: TGTGCCAGCAGTGAGGGCCAGGGGGACACTGAAGCTTTCTTT.

This chain connects TRBV25-1 to TRBJ1-1; TRBD1 matches at 8 bases. The CDR3 has 17 amino acids. V lost 6 bases and J lost 2; bases outside the gene matches: 14. In germline, CDR1 is MGHDK, CDR2 SYGVNS. The CDR3 loop reads CASSKKPRTGFNTEAFF. In nucleotides, the CDR3 is TGTGCCAGCAGCAAAAAACCTAGGACAGGGTTTAACACTGAAGCTTTCTTT. Using reference TRBV25-1 and TRBJ1-1 for the parts outside the CDR3, the full variable domain is EADIYQTPRYLVIGTGKKITLECSQTMGHDKMYWYQQDPGMELHLIHYSYGVNSTEKGDLSSESTVSRIRTEHFPLTLESARPSHTSQYLCASSKKPRTGFNTEAFFGQGTRLTVV.

This clone appeared a few times. This CDR3 reads CASKETGGTYYGYTF. The CDR3 DNA reads as TGTGCCAGCAAAGAAACGGGTGGGACATACTATGGCTACACCTTC. The chain recombines TRBV6-1 with TRBJ1-2; D is possibly TRBD1 (6 bases). The CDR3 runs 15 residues. Per the germline V gene, CDR1 is MNHNS and CDR2 is SASEGT. V was clipped by 7 bases and J by 3 bases, with 18 bases between them.

In the case of this clone: Other DNA sequences in this sample translate to the same CDR3. The chain carries TRBV29-1 and TRBJ2-7; tentatively, D is TRBD1 (7 bases). Trimming took 3 bases from V and 3 from J, leaving 12 bases between them. This CDR3 region has 13 residues. Per germline, CDR1 SQVTM and CDR2 ANQGSEA. CDR3 in DNA: TGCAGCGTTGAGGCGGGGACAGACTACGAGCAGTACTTC. It is translated as CSVEAGTDYEQYF.

This sequence joins TRBV29-1 and TRBJ2-3; TRBD1 aligns across 7 bases. The CDR3 has 13 residues. The germline V gene encodes CDR1 SQVTM and CDR2 ANQGSEA. Trimming at V came to 7 bases and at J to 7 bases, leaving 11 bases not matched to a gene. This CDR3 is CSGDTGVENTQYF. CDR3 in DNA: TGCAGCGGGGATACAGGGGTCGAGAATACGCAGTATTTT.